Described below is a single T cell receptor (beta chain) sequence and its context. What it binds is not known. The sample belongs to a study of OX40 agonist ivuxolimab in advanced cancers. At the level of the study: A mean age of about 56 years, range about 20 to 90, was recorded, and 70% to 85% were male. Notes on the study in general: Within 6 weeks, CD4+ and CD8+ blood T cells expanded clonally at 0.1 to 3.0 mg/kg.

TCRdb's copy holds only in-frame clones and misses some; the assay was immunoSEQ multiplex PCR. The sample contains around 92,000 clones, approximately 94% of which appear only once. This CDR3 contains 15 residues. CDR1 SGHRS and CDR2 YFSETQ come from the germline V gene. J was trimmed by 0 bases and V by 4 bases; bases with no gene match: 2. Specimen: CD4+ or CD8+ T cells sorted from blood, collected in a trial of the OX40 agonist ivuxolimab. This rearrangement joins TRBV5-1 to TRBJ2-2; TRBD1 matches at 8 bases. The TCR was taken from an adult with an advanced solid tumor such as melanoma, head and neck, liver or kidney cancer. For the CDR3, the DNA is TGCGCCAGCAGCCGGGACAGGCCGAACACCGGGGAGCTGTTTTTT. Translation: CASSRDRPNTGELFF.